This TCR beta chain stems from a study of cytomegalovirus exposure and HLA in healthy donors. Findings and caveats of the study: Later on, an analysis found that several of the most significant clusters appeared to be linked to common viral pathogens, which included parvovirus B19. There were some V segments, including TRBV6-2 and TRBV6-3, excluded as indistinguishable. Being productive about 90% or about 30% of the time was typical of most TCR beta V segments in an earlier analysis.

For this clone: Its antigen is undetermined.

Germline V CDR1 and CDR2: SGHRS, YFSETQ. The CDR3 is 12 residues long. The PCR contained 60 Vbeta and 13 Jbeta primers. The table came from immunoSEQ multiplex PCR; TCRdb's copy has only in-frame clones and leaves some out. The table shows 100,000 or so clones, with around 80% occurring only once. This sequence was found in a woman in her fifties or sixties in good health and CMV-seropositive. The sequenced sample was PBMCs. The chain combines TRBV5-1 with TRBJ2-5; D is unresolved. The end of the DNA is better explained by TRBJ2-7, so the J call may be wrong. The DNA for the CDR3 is TGCGCCAGCAGCTCTTCATTCTACGAGCAGTACTTC. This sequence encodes CASSSSFYEQYF.